Below, one T cell receptor beta chain is given with its context. What antigen it recognizes has not been identified. No base-level quality is on record; no much larger clone is a single base apart. The method was PCR. The instrument given in TCRdb is Illumina HiSeq 4000. High-throughput sequencing was used to profile the TCR beta-chain CDR3 region of each patient. The source study handled its data this way. The researchers built a classifier to tell apart papillary thyroid cancer patients with distant metastasis, based on CDR3 differences among clinicopathological groups. The Shannon index was used to measure repertoire diversity, and the Morisita-Horn index was used to measure how similar tumor and blood repertoires were. In-frame beta chains were kept once TCRdb had trimmed the public reads at Q25 with fastp and called clones with MiXCR. The V and J calls were not made by the authors but by TCRdb's processing. The sample table contains some 30,000 clones; only one count was recorded for approximately 31% of them. The top ten clones comprise about 16% of the sample.

This sample was taken from a study of metastatic and nonmetastatic thyroid tumors (dated by TCRdb to about 2020). For the study in its entirety: Repertoires were compared across peripheral blood and tumor or nodule tissue samples from malignant and benign thyroid patients.

The full study reports these points: In both blood and tumor samples, malignant tumors were reported to have significantly higher TCR beta diversity than benign nodules.

No patient had received any treatment before thyroid surgery. Using T-cell receptor beta sequencing, the researchers looked back retrospectively at clinical samples from patients, gathered between about 2012 and 2018. This receptor was identified in a female donor with papillary thyroid cancer or a benign thyroid nodule (not recorded which). Some clones in this sample may be carry-over from other donors' samples. The source material was tumor tissue.

The sequence in DNA is TGTGCCAGCAGCCAAGACAGAGACTATGGCTACACCTTC. The translation is CASSQDRDYGYTF. The sequence links TRBV11-2 to TRBJ1-2; the D gene is perhaps TRBD1, on 5 matching bases. V gives up 5 bases and J gives up 3 bases, and the segment between their germline ends measures 10 bases. From the cysteine through the phenylalanine, the CDR3 covers 13 amino acids. The entry retains the CDR3 DNA only, 39 bases that are in frame from base 1. According to the germline V gene, CDR1 reads SGHAT and CDR2 reads FQNNGV.